This T cell receptor (beta chain) originates from a study of regulatory T cells in long-lasting Graves disease. Study-wide context: More than 5 years of antithyroid drugs with positive TSH receptor antibodies defined persistent Graves' disease.

General study results and limits: With 2,500 to 3,500 shared public clonotypes, persistent patients exceeded new patients, who shared 966. Investigators studied peripheral blood only, not thyroid tissue.

Concerning this clonotype itself: What it recognizes is unknown.

Time point reported: persistent/refractory GD, antithyroid drugs over 5 years with positive TRAb. Making the TCR library involved RNA that had been extracted from PBMCs. All patients originated from an endocrinology department located in Xi'an, China. V trimming: 2 bases; J trimming: 5 bases; junction bases outside the gene matches: 8. The CDR3 contains 15 residues. CDR1 is LNHDA, CDR2 SQIVND, per germline (reference sequence). iRepertoire HTBI primers and Arm-PCR of CDR3 regions built TCR beta libraries. TCRdb reprocessed the multiplex PCR reads with MiXCR, giving one entry per CDR3 protein. The sample has under 350,000 distinct CDR3 sequences, around 21% seen once; the top ten hold 56%.

The chain links TRBV19 to TRBJ2-5; 7 nucleotides line up with TRBD1. The sequence was collected from a female donor with Graves disease. Sequencing was performed on peripheral blood mononuclear cells (PBMCs), taken when the disease was refractory, from a patient treated with antithyroid drugs. The CDR3 here is CASSIKGGGWETQYF. CDR3 DNA: TGTGCCAGTAGTATAAAAGGGGGCGGATGGGAGACCCAGTACTTC.